This T cell receptor (beta chain) was documented in a study of response to subunit inactivated influenza vaccine. This clonotype was picked up many times. From the RT-PCR reads, TCRdb called clonotypes with MiXCR, one entry per CDR3 protein. The table has around 470,000 distinct CDR3 sequences, more than 7% seen once; the top ten hold less than 15%. J gave up 6 bases and V 7 bases, and 9 bases lay outside the gene matches. CDR1 and CDR2 (germline): SEHNR, FQNEAQ (reference sequence). The CDR3 contains 14 residues. The gene calls are TRBV7-9 and TRBJ2-7, with TRBD1 matching over 10 bases. The TCR comes from a man between 45 and 75 years old who received an inactivated influenza vaccine. The specimen comprised PBMCs from blood, sampled about 23 months after vaccination. The CDR3 spells CASNQGQGYGEQYF. The CDR3 DNA sequence: TGTGCCAGCAACCAGGGACAGGGGTACGGCGAGCAGTACTTC.